The clone carrying this TCR beta chain occurred many times. MiXCR re-clonotyped the PCR reads for TCRdb. This repertoire shows about 64,000 clones, around 15% found once; its top ten account for less than 9.5%. Before thyroid surgery, none of the patients had received any treatment. This entry belongs to a study of metastatic and nonmetastatic thyroid tumors. The CDR3 extends over 13 amino acids. The V end was cut by 3 bases, the J end by 4 bases, with 7 bases between. The chain is built from TRBV12-3 or TRBV12-4 and TRBJ1-3, with D uncertain. Sequenced sample: blood. The receptor comes from a male donor with papillary thyroid cancer or a benign thyroid nodule (not recorded which). Some clones in this sample may be carry-over from other donors' samples. The CDR3 spells CASSLSGGNTIYF. The CDR3 DNA follows: TGTGCCAGCAGTTTGTCTGGGGGAAACACCATATATTTT.